The rows below give T cell receptor beta chains drawn from one sample of a study of cytomegalovirus exposure and HLA in healthy donors. Some clones are missing from TCRdb's copy, which holds only in-frame ones; the method was immunoSEQ multiplex PCR. Of roughly 240,000 clones listed, approximately 87% are singletons. The sample was PBMCs. These receptors were collected from a young man in good health and CMV-seronegative. CDR3s include the opening cysteine and the closing phenylalanine or tryptophan. D genes are given only for firm matches. Only part of the rows carry a size: once, few, many, or a class if the clone is expanded.

v_gene,abundance,d_gene,j_gene,CDR3aa,CDR3nt
TRBV4-3,NA,TRBD2,TRBJ2-5,CASSRAGGKETQYF,TGCGCCAGCAGCAGAGCGGGGGGCAAGGAGACCCAGTACTTC
TRBV28,NA,TRBD1,TRBJ1-2,CARDRGNGYTF,TGTGCCAGGGACAGGGGAAACGGCTACACCTTC
TRBV21-1,NA,NA,TRBJ2-7,CANENTGGREIDQRGQYF,TGTGCCAACGAAAATACAGGGGGAAGAGAGATAGACCAGAGGGGGCAGTACTTC
TRBV11-3,NA,NA,TRBJ2-4,CASRFGASF,TGTGCCAGCAGATTCGGAGCTAGTTTC
TRBV7-8,NA,NA,TRBJ2-7,CASSFRGNYEQYF,TGTGCCAGCAGCTTCCGGGGGAACTACGAGCAGTACTTC
TRBV28,NA,TRBD2,TRBJ2-7,CASGGGGSDAPYEQYF,TGTGCCAGCGGCGGGGGAGGCAGCGATGCTCCCTACGAGCAGTACTTC
TRBV18,NA,NA,TRBJ1-4,CASSPLWGSTTNEKLFF,TGTGCCAGCTCACCATTGTGGGGCAGTACAACTAATGAAAAACTGTTTTTT
TRBV10-1,NA,NA,TRBJ2-3,CASSESQMETDTDTQYF,TGCGCCAGCAGTGAGTCGCAGATGGAGACGGACACAGATACGCAGTATTTT
TRBV4-3,NA,TRBD1,TRBJ2-2,CASSQDLTPRTGITGELFF,TGCGCCAGCAGCCAAGATCTCACCCCCAGGACAGGGATCACCGGGGAGCTGTTTTTT
TRBV19,once,TRBD2,TRBJ2-3,CASSIRSGGAIDTQYF,TGTGCCAGTAGTATTCGAAGCGGGGGGGCTATAGATACGCAGTATTTT
TRBV30,NA,NA,TRBJ1-3,CAWSVKYTIYF,TGTGCCTGGAGTGTTAAATACACCATATATTTT
TRBV9,NA,NA,TRBJ1-2,CASSVGEVQDGYTF,TGTGCCAGCAGCGTAGGGGAGGTCCAAGATGGCTACACCTTC
TRBV19,once,NA,TRBJ1-2,CASTGRKRGYTF,TGTGCCAGTACGGGTCGAAAGAGGGGCTACACCTTC
TRBV7-9,NA,NA,TRBJ1-5,CASSSGGVREQPQHF,TGTGCCAGCAGCTCGGGGGGAGTGAGGGAACAGCCCCAGCATTTT
TRBV18,NA,NA,TRBJ1-2,CASSRAGILNPAPYNYGYTF,TGTGCCAGCTCACGAGCCGGGATACTTAATCCGGCTCCTTATAACTATGGCTACACCTTC
TRBV10-2,NA,NA,TRBJ1-2,CASSEWSPNYGYTF,TGCGCCAGCAGTGAATGGAGTCCTAACTATGGCTACACCTTC
TRBV18,few,NA,TRBJ2-5,CASSPAGETQYF,TGTGCCAGCTCACCAGCCGGGGAGACCCAGTACTTC
TRBV4-1,NA,NA,TRBJ2-7,CASSQEGQDTSYEQYF,TGCGCCAGCAGCCAAGAAGGGCAGGACACCTCCTACGAGCAGTACTTC
TRBV7-2,NA,NA,TRBJ2-1,CASTTRGGDYNEQFF,TGTGCCAGCACCACTAGGGGGGGGGACTACAATGAGCAGTTCTTC
TRBV29-1,once,TRBD2,TRBJ2-2,CSVALGLAVNTGELFF,TGCAGCGTCGCGCTCGGACTAGCGGTGAACACCGGGGAGCTGTTTTTT
TRBV5-4,NA,TRBD1,TRBJ1-1,CASSSDRAEAFF,TGTGCCAGCAGCTCGGACAGGGCTGAAGCTTTCTTT
TRBV4-1,NA,TRBD1,TRBJ1-4,CASSQGDRGPLATNEKLFF,TGCGCCAGCAGCCAGGGGGACAGGGGGCCTTTGGCGACTAATGAAAAACTGTTTTTT
TRBV2,NA,NA,TRBJ2-5,CASSALVQETQYF,TGTGCCAGCAGTGCTCTAGTCCAGGAGACCCAGTACTTC
TRBV6-5,NA,NA,TRBJ1-4,CASSYMASTNEKLFF,TGTGCCAGCAGTTACATGGCCTCCACTAATGAAAAACTGTTTTTT
TRBV7-2,once,TRBD2,TRBJ2-1,CASSFPGTRWEQFF,TGTGCCAGCAGCTTCCCCGGGACTAGATGGGAGCAGTTCTTC
TRBV5-6,NA,NA,TRBJ2-7,CASSLDTLTLYEQYF,TGTGCCAGCAGCTTGGACACCCTCACCCTCTACGAGCAGTACTTC
TRBV7-6,NA,NA,TRBJ2-7,CASSLRRYYEQYF,TGTGCCAGCAGCTTAAGGAGGTATTACGAGCAGTACTTC
TRBV5-1,NA,NA,TRBJ1-5,CASSLEGEAPQHF,TGCGCCAGCAGCTTGGAGGGGGAAGCGCCCCAGCATTTT
TRBV4-3,NA,NA,TRBJ1-4,CASSQEWPTGKNEKLFF,TGCGCCAGCAGCCAAGAATGGCCGACAGGAAAGAATGAAAAACTGTTTTTT
TRBV18,NA,NA,TRBJ2-5,CASSSLGAGQETQYF,TGTGCCAGCTCATCCTTAGGGGCAGGGCAAGAGACCCAGTACTTC
TRBV7-2,NA,TRBD1,TRBJ2-5,CASSSRTGGLETQYF,TGTGCCAGCAGCTCTCGAACAGGGGGCCTAGAGACCCAGTACTTC
TRBV5-1,NA,TRBD2,TRBJ2-1,CASSLESSGTSGIDEQFF,TGCGCCAGCAGCTTGGAATCATCCGGGACTAGCGGGATAGATGAGCAGTTCTTC
TRBV2,NA,TRBD1,TRBJ2-5,CASSKGQGRGETQYF,TGTGCCAGCAGTAAGGGACAGGGGCGGGGGGAGACCCAGTACTTC
TRBV5-6,NA,NA,TRBJ1-6,CASSSLQGWSPLHF,TGTGCCAGCAGCTCCCTCCAGGGGTGGTCACCCCTCCACTTT
TRBV2,NA,TRBD1,TRBJ2-7,CASGTDSSYEQYF,TGTGCCAGCGGGACAGATAGCTCCTACGAGCAGTACTTC
TRBV27,NA,NA,TRBJ1-2,CASSLGGRGYGYTF,TGTGCCAGCAGTTTAGGTGGCAGGGGCTATGGCTACACCTTC
TRBV29-1,once,NA,TRBJ1-1,CSPTAVNTEAFF,TGCAGCCCCACCGCAGTGAACACTGAAGCTTTCTTT
TRBV6-6,NA,NA,TRBJ1-4,CASSPGGGHEKLFF,TGTGCCAGCAGTCCTGGCGGGGGACACGAAAAACTGTTTTTT
TRBV19,NA,TRBD1,TRBJ1-2,CASSIGQGIGGYTF,TGTGCCAGTAGTATAGGACAGGGGATCGGCGGCTACACCTTC
TRBV6-1,NA,NA,TRBJ2-7,CASSTGTGTFYEQYF,TGTGCCAGCAGCACCGGGACGGGGACTTTCTACGAGCAGTACTTC
TRBV6-5,NA,NA,TRBJ1-1,CASSYSEGVLAFF,TGTGCCAGCAGTTATAGTGAAGGGGTTCTAGCTTTCTTT
TRBV7-9,NA,NA,TRBJ2-7,CASSLGNEQYF,TGTGCCAGCAGTCTAGGTAACGAGCAGTACTTC
TRBV28,once,TRBD2,TRBJ2-2,CASSPLPGLADANTGELFF,TGTGCCAGCAGCCCCCTTCCGGGACTAGCGGACGCGAACACCGGGGAGCTGTTTTTT